Below, 25 T cell receptor beta chains from the same sample are listed, as sequenced in a study of vaccination and CD4 T cells after COVID-19. Treatment of the sample: roughly ten-day PBMC culture with coronavirus spike peptide pools or control peptides (ViraFEST assay). The Oncomine TCR Beta short-read assay generated sequence data from the DNA of cultured CD4+ T cells. MiXCR, applied by TCRdb to the PCR reads, yields one record per CDR3 protein. In the table there are some 9,100 distinct CDR3 sequences, approximately 71% of which are singletons. What these receptors recognize is not known. Sequenced material: CD4+ T cells from blood, cultured in vitro. The receptors stem from a human donor who had recovered from COVID-19.

The chain couples TRBV7-9 to TRBJ1-6, with 9 positions matching TRBD1. CDR1 and CDR2 from the germline V gene are SEHNR and FQNEAQ (reference sequence). This CDR3 has 16 residues. V gave up 2 bases and J gave up 7 bases; unmatched junction bases: 6. The CDR3 loop reads CASSLLGTGRNSPLHF. The CDR3, as DNA: TGTGCCAGCAGCTTATTGGGGACAGGGAGGAATTCACCCCTCCACTTT.

The J gene is TRBJ1-3, the V gene TRBV20-1, with a tentative D call TRBD1 (6 bases). The CDR3 is 15 amino acids. V gave up 0 bases and J gave up 4 bases, with 13 bases separating them. Germline V gene sequence: CDR1 DFQATT, CDR2 SNEGSKA (reference sequence). DNA for the CDR3: TGCAGTGCTAGAGATGGTGGGGGCTTGGGAAACACCATATATTTT. Its protein is CSARDGGGLGNTIYF.

This chain links TRBV20-1 with TRBJ1-2; TRBD1 aligns across 7 bases. CDR1 is DFQATT, CDR2 SNEGSKA, per germline (reference sequence). The V and J ends lost 2 bases and 6 bases, in that order; junction bases with no gene match: 6. The CDR3 has 13 residues. CDR3 nucleotides: TGCAGTGCTAGAACCTGGGACAGCGATGGCTACACCTTC. Translating it yields CSARTWDSDGYTF.

This sequence joins TRBV6-1 and TRBJ2-7; the D gene is possibly TRBD1 (6 bases). Deletions cut 11 bases from V and 0 bases from J, with 17 bases between. The CDR3 is made up of 14 amino acids. Germline CDR1 and CDR2: MNHNS and SASEGT. DNA of the CDR3: TGTGCCGCTACGAAGGACAGATTCTCCTACGAGCAGTACTTC. Residues: CAATKDRFSYEQYF.

This clonotype was seen just once. The V call is TRBV27, the J call TRBJ2-2; 12 bases are shared with TRBD2. The CDR3 length is 19 residues. Trimming cost V 3 bases and J 0 bases; bases outside gene matches: 8. The germline V gene encodes CDR1 MNHEY and CDR2 SMNVEV (reference sequence). The CDR3 here is CASSFYPASGGANTGELFF. The CDR3 DNA follows: TGTGCCAGCAGTTTCTACCCGGCTAGCGGGGGGGCGAACACCGGGGAGCTGTTTTTT.

This clonotype occurred once. The junction departs from the called germline gene at one end, perhaps through a read error. The chain links TRBV7-9 to TRBJ1-1, with 8 bases matching TRBD1. The germline V gene encodes CDR1 SEHNR and CDR2 FQNEAQ (reference sequence). This CDR3 comprises 15 residues. The CDR3 region is CASSLVQGGATEAFF. The CDR3 DNA follows: TGTGCCAGCAGTTTAGTACAGGGGGGAGCCACTGAAGCTTTCTTT.

The rearrangement joins TRBV15 to TRBJ2-7; 7 bases fit TRBD1. The CDR3 is 15 amino acids. Germline assignment: CDR1 LNHNV and CDR2 YYDKDF (reference sequence). Trimming removed 5 bases from V and 0 bases from J; junction bases left unmatched: 7. CDR3: CATSGTASSSYEQYF. In DNA, the CDR3 is TGTGCCACCAGCGGGACAGCCTCCAGCTCCTACGAGCAGTACTTC.

This sequence joins TRBV2 and TRBJ1-5; TRBD1 is a possible D gene (6 bases). Between the trimmed V and J ends, which lost 4 bases and 6 bases, there was a span of 10 bases. CDR1 and CDR2 (germline): SNHLY, FYNNEI. This CDR3 contains 13 residues. The chain's CDR3 is CASSGQGSQPQHF. The CDR3 DNA reads TGTGCCAGCAGTGGGCAGGGGAGTCAGCCCCAGCATTTT.

The chain uses TRBV11-3 and TRBJ1-1; a weak D match, TRBD1 (6 bases). Per the germline V gene, CDR1 is SGHNT and CDR2 is YENEEA. The CDR3 length is 15 residues. The ends were cut back, 5 bases at V and 0 bases at J, with 13 bases in the middle. The DNA for the CDR3 is TGTGCCAGCAGCCCAATAGACAGGATGAACACTGAAGCTTTCTTT. It specifies CASSPIDRMNTEAFF.

The V call is TRBV12-3 or TRBV12-4, the J call TRBJ1-1; no firm D call. The ends were cut back, 6 bases at V and 3 bases at J, with 8 bases in the middle. This CDR3 region has 12 residues. The CDR3 here is CASSPHYTEAFF. The CDR3 coding sequence is TGTGCCAGCAGCCCACACTACACTGAAGCTTTCTTT.

The rearrangement uses TRBV12-3 or TRBV12-4 and TRBJ2-3; D may be TRBD1 or TRBD2 (5 bases each). The length of the CDR3 is 16 residues. Trimming cost V 6 bases and J 1 base, with 17 bases left between them. CDR3 in DNA: TGTGCCAGCAGGAGGAGGCAGGGTCATGGCACAGATACGCAGTATTTT. Residues: CASRRRQGHGTDTQYF.

The rearrangement uses TRBV7-2 and TRBJ1-2; TRBD1 matches 7 bases. The V and J ends lost 3 bases and 1 base, in that order; junction bases with no gene match: 5. CDR1 is SGHTA and CDR2 is FQGNSA in the germline V gene. This CDR3 is built from 15 residues. CDR3 coding DNA: TGTGCCAGCAGCTTGTACGGGACAGTTAACTATGGCTACACCTTC. It codes for CASSLYGTVNYGYTF. Together with reference TRBV7-2 and TRBJ1-2, the CDR3 gives the full variable domain: GAGVSQSPSNKVTEKGKDVELRCDPISGHTALYWYRQSLGQGLEFLIYFQGNSAPDKSGLPSDRFSAERTGGSVSTLTIQRTQQEDSAVYLCASSLYGTVNYGYTFGSGTRLTVV.

The gene calls are TRBV10-1 and TRBJ1-1, with D uncertain. V dropped 0 bases and J dropped 5 bases, with 7 bases sitting between them. CDR1 is WNHNN, CDR2 SYGVQD, per germline (reference sequence). This CDR3 has 13 amino acids. The CDR3, as DNA: TGCGCCAGCAGTGAGTCGGTCCGAACTGAAGCTTTCTTT. Its translation is CASSESVRTEAFF.

The chain employs TRBV4-1 and TRBJ2-3; 12 bases align to TRBD2. There are 16 residues in the CDR3. The V gene end was trimmed by 1 base and the J gene end by 8 bases; junction bases not matched to a gene: 7. The germline gives CDR1 MGHRA, CDR2 YSYEKL. The CDR3 protein is CASSQGALAGGGTQYF. The CDR3 nucleotides read TGCGCCAGCAGCCAAGGGGCCCTAGCGGGGGGGGGTACGCAGTATTTT.

The J gene is TRBJ1-2, the V gene TRBV28, with D possibly matching TRBD1 (5 bases). The CDR3 is made up of 14 amino acids. V dropped 7 bases and J dropped 4 bases, with 16 bases sitting between them. CDR1 and CDR2 from the germline V gene are MDHEN and SYDVKM. The CDR3: CASTIRGDLYGYTF. In DNA form, the CDR3 reads TGTGCCAGCACCATCCGGGGGGACCTCTATGGCTACACCTTC.

J is TRBJ1-1 and V is TRBV7-9; no firm D call. Per germline, CDR1 SEHNR and CDR2 FQNEAQ (reference sequence). This CDR3 has 12 amino acids. V gave up 5 bases and J gave up 6 bases, with 10 bases separating them. The CDR3 nucleotides are TGTGCCAGCAGCCTAAGGTGGGCTGAAGCTTTCTTT. This encodes CASSLRWAEAFF.

Only a few counts were recorded for this clonotype. This chain joins TRBV7-9 and TRBJ2-3; perhaps TRBD2 as D (5 bases). The CDR3 has 13 amino acids. Germline CDR1 is SEHNR and CDR2 is FQNEAQ (reference sequence). The ends were cut back, 7 bases at V and 3 bases at J, with 11 bases in the middle. Here the CDR3 reads CASNQRGTDTQYF. The CDR3 DNA sequence: TGTGCCAGCAACCAGCGAGGGACAGATACGCAGTATTTT. Combining the CDR3 with reference TRBV7-9 and TRBJ2-3 gives the whole variable domain DTGVSQNPRHKITKRGQNVTFRCDPISEHNRLYWYRQTLGQGPEFLTYFQNEAQLEKSRLLSDRFSAERPKGSFSTLEIQRTEQGDSAMYLCASNQRGTDTQYFGPGTRLTVL.

The chain joins TRBV20-1 to TRBJ1-1; no clear D gene. The germline gives CDR1 DFQATT, CDR2 SNEGSKA (reference sequence). The CDR3 is made up of 16 amino acids. Trimming left V 1 base short and J 0 bases short, with 15 bases between. CDR3 coding DNA: TGCAGTGCTAGAGGGCTGGGAACAATAATGAACACTGAAGCTTTCTTT. It specifies CSARGLGTIMNTEAFF.

Relative to its sample, this clonotype is large. The gene calls are TRBV5-1 and TRBJ2-1; 10 bases line up with TRBD2. With 4 bases clipped from V and 10 bases from J, the junction kept 2 bases outside the gene matches. Per germline, CDR1 SGHRS and CDR2 YFSETQ. CDR3 length: 12 amino acids. This chain's CDR3 is CASSLTSGEQFF. The DNA for the CDR3 is TGCGCCAGCAGCCTGACTAGCGGGGAGCAGTTCTTC.

The chain joins TRBV27 to TRBJ2-7, with 8 positions matching TRBD1. Germline V gives CDR1 MNHEY, CDR2 SMNVEV (reference sequence). The J segment lost 2 bases and the V segment lost 3 bases, leaving 6 bases of the junction unmatched. The CDR3 is 15 residues long. The CDR3 here is CASSFRGPRAYEQYF. The CDR3 nucleotides read TGTGCCAGCAGTTTCAGGGGGCCCCGGGCCTACGAGCAGTACTTC.

This chain links TRBV21-1 with TRBJ1-1. TRBV21-1 is a recognized pseudogene. CDR3 length: 14 residues. CDR3 sequence: CASSKRILNTEAFF. The CDR3 nucleotides read TGTGCCAGCAGCAAAAGGATACTGAACACTGAAGCTTTCTTC.

The chain has TRBV10-3 and TRBJ1-1; maybe TRBD1 (5 bases). The germline V and J ends were trimmed by 10 bases and 3 bases, with 30 bases remaining between them. The CDR3 is made up of 18 amino acids. Germline values: CDR1 ENHRY, CDR2 SYGVKD. This chain's CDR3 is CATTSHRGLFETDTEAFF. CDR3 DNA sequence: TGTGCCACCACATCACATCGGGGCCTCTTCGAGACGGACACTGAAGCTTTCTTT.

The chain has TRBV12-3 or TRBV12-4 and TRBJ1-1, with TRBD1 matching over 7 bases. CDR3 length: 13 residues. V lost 7 bases and J lost 6; bases outside the gene matches: 8. CDR3 residues: CASNTGVEAEAFF. CDR3 in DNA: TGTGCCAGCAATACAGGGGTAGAGGCTGAAGCTTTCTTT.

The J gene is TRBJ1-6, the V gene TRBV6-5, with a possible D match to TRBD1 (5 bases). The V and J ends lost 2 bases and 10 bases respectively, with 6 bases between them. The CDR3 sequence is 12 residues long. Germline-derived CDR1 and CDR2 are MNHEY and SVGAGI. This chain's CDR3 is CASSYGGSPLHF. CDR3 sequence (DNA): TGTGCCAGCAGTTACGGGGGGTCACCCCTCCACTTT.

V usage is TRBV12-5 and J usage is TRBJ2-4; the D is unclear. CDR3 length: 14 residues. CDR1 is LGHNT and CDR2 is FRNRAP in the germline V gene. The V gene lost 2 bases and the J gene lost 0 bases, with 5 bases spanning the gap. The CDR3 nucleotides are TGTGCTAGTGGTTTGTCCATAGCCAAAAACATTCAGTACTTC. Its translation is CASGLSIAKNIQYF.